This TCR beta chain is from a study of T cells in women clearing cervical HPV infection. The CDR3 is 16 amino acids. Germline CDR1 reads SGHDN; CDR2 reads FVKESK. V was pared by 3 bases and J by 2 bases, with 15 bases between. Remarks on this clone: The read falls 3 residues short of the CDR3 end, and the missing part is taken from the germline J gene.

The method was immunoSEQ multiplex PCR; TCRdb's version includes in-frame clones alone and lacks a portion of them. Its table records under 50,000 clones. The sequencing input was blood buffy coat. The J gene is TRBJ2-3, the V gene TRBV14; a possible D gene is TRBD1 (5 bases). The TCR sequence derives from a woman between 18 and 70 years old with a cervical HPV16 infection that either progressed to CIN3+ or cleared (not recorded which). The part of the CDR3 DNA that was read is TGTGCCAGCAGCCACATGGACACTCCGTTCACAGATACG. Amino acids: CASSHMDTPFTDT. The full CDR3 protein is CASSHMDTPFTDTQYF. Together with reference TRBV14 and TRBJ2-3, the CDR3 gives the full variable domain: EAGVTQFPSHSVIEKGQTVTLRCDPISGHDNLYWYRRVMGKEIKFLLHFVKESKQDESGMPNNRFLAERTGGTYSTLKVQPAELEDSGVYFCASSHMDTPFTDTQYFGPGTRLTVL.